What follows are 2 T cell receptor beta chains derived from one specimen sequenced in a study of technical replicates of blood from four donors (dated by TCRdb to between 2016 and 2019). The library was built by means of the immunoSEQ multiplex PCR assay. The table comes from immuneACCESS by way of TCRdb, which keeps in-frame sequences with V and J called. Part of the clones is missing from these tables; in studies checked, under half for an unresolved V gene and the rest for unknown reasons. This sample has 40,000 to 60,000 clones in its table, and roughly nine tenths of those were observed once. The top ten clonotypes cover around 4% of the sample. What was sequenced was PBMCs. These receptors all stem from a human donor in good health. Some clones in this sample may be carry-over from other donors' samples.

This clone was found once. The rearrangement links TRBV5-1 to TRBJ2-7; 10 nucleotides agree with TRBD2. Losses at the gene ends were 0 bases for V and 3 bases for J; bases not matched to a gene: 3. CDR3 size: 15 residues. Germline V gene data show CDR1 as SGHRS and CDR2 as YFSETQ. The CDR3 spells CASSLVSGGLYEQYF. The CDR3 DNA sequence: TGCGCCAGCAGCTTGGTTAGCGGGGGGCTCTACGAGCAGTACTTC.

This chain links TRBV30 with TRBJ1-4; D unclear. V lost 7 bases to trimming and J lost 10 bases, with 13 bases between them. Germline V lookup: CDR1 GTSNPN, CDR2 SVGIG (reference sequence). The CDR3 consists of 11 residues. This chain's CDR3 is CASGPEGKLFF. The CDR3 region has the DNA TGTGCCTCGGGCCCAGAGGGAAAACTGTTTTTT.